A selection of T cell receptor beta chains follows, all from one sample in a study of tumor-infiltrating lymphocytes in primary liver carcinoma. TCRdb reprocessed the multiplex PCR reads with MiXCR, giving one entry per CDR3 protein. The sample holds about 300,000 distinct CDR3 sequences, 65% seen once. The sample comprised peripheral blood. These TCRs come from a man in his forties with primary liver carcinoma and hepatitis B virus infection. The conserved cysteine and the conserved F or W are not part of the CDR3 here.

V: TRBV29-1; CDR3: SGGVRSRETQY
V: TRBV4-1; CDR3: ACSQVRGPSTDTQY
V: TRBV4-3; CDR3: ASSQELSTDTQY
V: TRBV5-4; CDR3: ASSSWTSGAYNEQF
V: TRBV4-2; CDR3: ASSHLTGSSYEQY
V: TRBV29-1; CDR3: NVFLRDRGTDMQY
V: TRBV29-1; CDR3: SVGKIQDTEAF
V: TRBV4-1; CDR3: ASSQDQNSLLMNTEAF
V: TRBV6-2/TRBV6-3; CDR3: ASIQREYEQF
V: TRBV6-1; CDR3: GSSRQGTMSTDTQY
V: TRBV5-1; CDR3: ASSLLEAGGVDEQF
V: TRBV29-1; CDR3: SVEDRGNTEAF
V: TRBV28; CDR3: AGMEGNASPLH
V: TRBV29-1; CDR3: SVLSGRINEQY
V: TRBV7-9; CDR3: ASSTGQGVRETQY
V: TRBV28; CDR3: ASSRAGGAYTDTQY
V: TRBV25-1; CDR3: ASSIQY
V: TRBV29-1; CDR3: SVDVAGLYNEQF
V: TRBV29-1; CDR3: SAEGHRVDTQY
V: TRBV12-3/TRBV12-4; CDR3: ASSREQGLGGELF
V: TRBV12-3/TRBV12-4; CDR3: ASSLAFRVTQY
V: TRBV5-1; CDR3: ASSPGTGNPSGRSQY
V: TRBV4-1; CDR3: ASSQPGQGPNEQF
V: TRBV28; CDR3: ASSFRAGGLYNEQF
V: TRBV5-6; CDR3: ASSLVARLFTGELF
V: TRBV19; CDR3: ASSPGVNTEAF
V: TRBV11-1; CDR3: ASSLRRNIDMQY
V: TRBV11-1; CDR3: ASSMGLAGVFEQI
V: TRBV5-1; CDR3: ASSLGGSTEETQY
V: TRBV30; CDR3: AWKSPSMNTGELF
V: TRBV5-1; CDR3: ASSFTSGLNEQF
V: TRBV11-2; CDR3: ANNLKGLSTPLH
V: TRBV7-8; CDR3: ASSAGQNQETQY
V: TRBV29-1; CDR3: SVEERETQY
V: TRBV12-3/TRBV12-4; CDR3: ACDIGGRQDGYT
V: TRBV4-1; CDR3: ASSPGRGAPYEQY
V: TRBV28; CDR3: ASSPLKPRLETQY
V: TRBV29-1; CDR3: SVGGTGVNIEAF
V: TRBV5-4; CDR3: ASRGDRGYEQY
V: TRBV4-2; CDR3: ASSQEKAPRVDEQF
V: TRBV11-2; CDR3: ASSRRTSRDWGF
V: TRBV5-4; CDR3: VSRLQGESSYEQH
V: TRBV11-2; CDR3: ASGLAEGTSSYNEQF
V: TRBV29-1; CDR3: SVEVGSTDTQY
V: TRBV5-1; CDR3: ASSLSGTGTYNEQF
V: TRBV28; CDR3: ASSPSGGLGLGNQPQH
V: TRBV7-8; CDR3: ASSPAGVAGAQY
V: TRBV5-4; CDR3: ASSLAASGTNTGELF
V: TRBV6-5; CDR3: ASSREATGELF
V: TRBV6-2/TRBV6-3; CDR3: ASSHASGRASSEQF